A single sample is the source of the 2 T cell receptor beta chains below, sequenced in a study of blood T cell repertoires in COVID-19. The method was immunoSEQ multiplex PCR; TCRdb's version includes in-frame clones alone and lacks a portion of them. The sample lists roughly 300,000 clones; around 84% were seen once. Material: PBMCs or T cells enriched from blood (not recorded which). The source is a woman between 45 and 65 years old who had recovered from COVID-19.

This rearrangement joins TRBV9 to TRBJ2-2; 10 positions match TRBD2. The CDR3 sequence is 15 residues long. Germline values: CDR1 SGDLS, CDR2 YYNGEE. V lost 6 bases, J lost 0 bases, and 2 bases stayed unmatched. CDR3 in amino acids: CASKSGGANTGELFF. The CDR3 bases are TGTGCCAGCAAAAGCGGGGGGGCGAACACCGGGGAGCTGTTTTTT. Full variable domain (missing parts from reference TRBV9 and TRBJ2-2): DSGVTQTPKHLITATGQRVTLRCSPRSGDLSVYWYQQSLDQGLQFLIQYYNGEERAKGNILERFSAQQFPDLHSELNLSSLELGDSALYFCASKSGGANTGELFFGEGSRLTVL.

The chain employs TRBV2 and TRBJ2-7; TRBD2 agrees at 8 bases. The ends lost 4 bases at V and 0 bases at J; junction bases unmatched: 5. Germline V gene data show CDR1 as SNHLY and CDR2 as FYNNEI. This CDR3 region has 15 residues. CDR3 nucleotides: TGTGCCAGCAGTGCGGGGGGGGTCTCCTCCTACGAGCAGTACTTC. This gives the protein CASSAGGVSSYEQYF.